The rows below give T cell receptor beta chains drawn from one sample of a study of T cell responses to AZD1222 COVID-19 vaccine. The method was immunoSEQ multiplex PCR; TCRdb's version includes in-frame clones alone and lacks a portion of them. This table has about 180,000 clones, 85% to 95% appearing once. This specimen was peripheral blood, taken 28 days after the second dose of the MenACWY control vaccine. These receptors were collected from an adult who received the MenACWY meningococcal vaccine as a control. CDR3s include the opening cysteine and the closing phenylalanine or tryptophan. D genes are given only for firm matches.

d_gene,v_gene,j_gene,CDR3aa
TRBD1,TRBV12-3/TRBV12-4,TRBJ1-2,CASSLPTGNGYTF
NA,TRBV7-2,TRBJ2-7,CASSQIAAGTNKQYF
NA,TRBV5-1,TRBJ1-3,CASSFDWGSGNTIYF
NA,TRBV7-8,TRBJ1-1,CASSLASQVNTEAFF
NA,TRBV18,TRBJ1-4,CASSPSGTRREKLFF
NA,TRBV5-1,TRBJ1-1,CASSSVARGGTEAFF
NA,TRBV3-1/TRBV3-2,TRBJ1-3,CASTSFYRSGNTIYF
TRBD1,TRBV10-3,TRBJ1-3,CAIGQGGGNTIYF
TRBD1,TRBV28,TRBJ1-2,CASIQTGYPGYTF
NA,TRBV6-2/TRBV6-3,TRBJ2-1,CASSYAMGNREFF
TRBD1,TRBV14,TRBJ2-6,CASSFGQGGSGANVLTF
NA,TRBV13,TRBJ2-1,CASSFISSDEQFF
TRBD1,TRBV5-1,TRBJ1-4,CASSPGTGLRQVEKLFF
NA,TRBV5-6,TRBJ2-3,CAVSSAASGVDTQYF
NA,TRBV5-4,TRBJ2-3,CASSTGPGPDTQYF
NA,TRBV27,TRBJ2-7,CASRAGVWGVTYEQYF
TRBD1,TRBV6-1,TRBJ1-2,CASSAGWGQTNYGYTF
NA,TRBV6-5,TRBJ2-1,CASRNYYNEQFF
TRBD1,TRBV19,TRBJ1-1,CASSNLNRGLNTEAFF
NA,TRBV19,TRBJ1-6,CASSMTGKHRTSPLHF
NA,TRBV9,TRBJ2-2,CASSVDPTGELFF
TRBD1,TRBV28,TRBJ1-5,CASTAGQFNQPQHF
NA,TRBV29-1,TRBJ2-7,CSVEAYSYEQYF
NA,TRBV6-5,TRBJ1-2,CASSYYEGSRNYGYTF
NA,TRBV27,TRBJ1-2,CASSFSGTGGYTF
NA,TRBV7-2,TRBJ2-6,CASSFGVGSNVLTF
NA,TRBV9,TRBJ2-3,CASSSTGGADTQYF
NA,TRBV5-1,TRBJ2-6,CASSRQDSGANVLTF
NA,TRBV7-2,TRBJ1-1,CASSPGRTEAFF
NA,TRBV7-8,TRBJ1-2,CASSSLGDYTF
TRBD1,TRBV27,TRBJ2-7,CASSVQGAIYEQYF
NA,TRBV20-1,TRBJ2-7,CSASPGAPYEQYF
NA,TRBV5-6,TRBJ2-3,CASTPVGGFGADTQYF
TRBD1,TRBV7-8,TRBJ2-2,CASSPDRGLPTYTGELFF
TRBD1,TRBV4-1,TRBJ2-7,CASSLQGDSYEQYF
NA,TRBV10-3,TRBJ1-2,CAISSVTEWGYTF
NA,TRBV7-2,TRBJ2-3,CASSFNGGTDTQYF
NA,TRBV27,TRBJ1-4,CASSRRGVVGEKLFF
TRBD1,TRBV7-9,TRBJ1-2,CASQKAGTGFGYTF
NA,TRBV6-2/TRBV6-3,TRBJ1-5,CASSRGVQGGSQPQHF
TRBD1,TRBV11-3,TRBJ1-1,CASSLGTGEAFF
TRBD1,TRBV10-3,TRBJ1-2,CAISGLPGQDLSGVTF